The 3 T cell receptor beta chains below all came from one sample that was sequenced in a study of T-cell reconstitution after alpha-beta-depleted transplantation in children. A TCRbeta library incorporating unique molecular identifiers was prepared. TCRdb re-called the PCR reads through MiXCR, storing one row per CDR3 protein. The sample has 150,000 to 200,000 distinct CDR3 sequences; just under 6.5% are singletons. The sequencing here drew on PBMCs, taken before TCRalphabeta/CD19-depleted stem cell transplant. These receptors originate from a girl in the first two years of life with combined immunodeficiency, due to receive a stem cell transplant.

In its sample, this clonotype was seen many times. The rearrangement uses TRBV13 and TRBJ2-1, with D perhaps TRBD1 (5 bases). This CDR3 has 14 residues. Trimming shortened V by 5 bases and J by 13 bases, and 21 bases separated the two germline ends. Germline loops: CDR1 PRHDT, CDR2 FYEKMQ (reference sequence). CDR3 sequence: CASSPDPGARVQFF. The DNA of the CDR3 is TGTGCCAGCAGCCCGGATCCTGGGGCTCGGGTCCAGTTCTTC.

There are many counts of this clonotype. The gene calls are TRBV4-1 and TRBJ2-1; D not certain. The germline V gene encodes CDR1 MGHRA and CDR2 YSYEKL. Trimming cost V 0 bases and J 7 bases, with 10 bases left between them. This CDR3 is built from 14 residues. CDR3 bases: TGCGCCAGCAGCCAAGATCTAGGACCAAATGAGCAGTTCTTC. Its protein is CASSQDLGPNEQFF.

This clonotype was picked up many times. The CDR3 DNA reads TGTGCCACCAGCAGAGGACCGGGGGGAGGCAATCAGCCCCAGCATTTT. Protein sequence: CATSRGPGGGNQPQHF. This chain links TRBV15 with TRBJ1-5; D is possibly TRBD1 (5 bases). Trimming left V 1 base short and J 2 bases short, with 12 bases between. There are 16 residues in the CDR3. In germline, CDR1 is LNHNV, CDR2 YYDKDF (reference sequence).